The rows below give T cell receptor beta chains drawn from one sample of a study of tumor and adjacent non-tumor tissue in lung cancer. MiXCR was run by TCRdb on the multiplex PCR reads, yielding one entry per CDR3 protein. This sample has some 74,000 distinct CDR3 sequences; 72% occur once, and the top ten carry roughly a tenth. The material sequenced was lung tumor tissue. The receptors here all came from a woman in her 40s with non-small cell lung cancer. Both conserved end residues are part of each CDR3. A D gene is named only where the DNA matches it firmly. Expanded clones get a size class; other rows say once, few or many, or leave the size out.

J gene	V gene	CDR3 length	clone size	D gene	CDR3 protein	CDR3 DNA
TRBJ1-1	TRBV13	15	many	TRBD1	CASSLRDRGFPEAFF	TGTGCCAGCAGCTTAAGGGACAGGGGTTTTCCTGAAGCTTTCTTT
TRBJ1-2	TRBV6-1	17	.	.	CTSGKSGRGAAGGGYTF	TGTACCAGCGGAAAATCCGGGAGAGGGGCCGCTGGTGGCGGCTACACCTTC
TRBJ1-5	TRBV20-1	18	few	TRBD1	CSARSPGQGVKGDQPQHF	TGCAGTGCTAGATCCCCCGGACAGGGTGTCAAGGGCGATCAGCCCCAGCATTTT
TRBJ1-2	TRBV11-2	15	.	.	CTSSQIKRVNYGYTF	TGTACCAGCAGCCAGATAAAGAGGGTTAACTATGGCTACACCTTC
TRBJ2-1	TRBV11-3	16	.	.	CANSWGQGWGVDEQFF	TGTGCCAACAGCTGGGGGCAGGGCTGGGGCGTGGATGAGCAGTTCTTC
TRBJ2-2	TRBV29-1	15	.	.	CSVECPDLTTGELFF	TGCAGCGTTGAATGCCCAGACCTTACCACCGGGGAGCTGTTTTTT
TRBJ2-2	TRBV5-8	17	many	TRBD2	CASSYWSGGQNTGELFF	TGTGCCAGCAGCTACTGGAGCGGGGGCCAGAACACCGGGGAGCTGTTTTTT
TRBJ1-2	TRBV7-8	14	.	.	CVSSLATGTFGYTF	TGTGTCAGCAGCTTAGCGACGGGGACCTTTGGCTACACCTTC
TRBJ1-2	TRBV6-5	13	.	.	CASSYQGTKSYTF	TGTGCCAGCAGTTACCAGGGGACGAAGAGCTATACCTTC
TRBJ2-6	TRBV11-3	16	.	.	CARSGTRGVGANVLSF	TGTGCCAGATCCGGGACAAGGGGGGTTGGGGCCAATGTCCTGAGTTTC
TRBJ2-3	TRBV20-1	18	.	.	CSARVGSGMTRSLDTQYF	TGCAGTGCTAGAGTAGGGTCGGGTATGACCAGGTCCCTAGATACGCAGTATTTT
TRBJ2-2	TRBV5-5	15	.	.	CASSRRDKDAGELFF	TGTGCCAGCAGCCGCCGGGACAAAGATGCCGGGGAGCTGTTTTTT
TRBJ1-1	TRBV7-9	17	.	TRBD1	CTSSFARPGGLNTEAYF	TGTACCAGCAGCTTCGCTCGGCCAGGGGGTTTGAACACTGAAGCTTACTTT
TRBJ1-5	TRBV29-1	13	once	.	CSVGERGSQPQHF	TGCAGCGTGGGAGAGCGAGGGAGCCAACCCCAGCATTTT
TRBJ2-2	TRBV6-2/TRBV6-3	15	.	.	CTSTTGIGQAGDLFF	TGTACCAGCACCACGGGTATAGGGCAGGCCGGGGATCTGTTTTTT
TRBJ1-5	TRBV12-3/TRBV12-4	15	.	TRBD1	CPSSFKGGINQPQHF	TGTCCCAGCAGTTTTAAAGGGGGCATCAATCAACCCCAGCATTTT
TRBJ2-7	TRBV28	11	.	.	CASMGDTEQYF	TGTGCCAGCATGGGGGACACCGAGCAATACTTC
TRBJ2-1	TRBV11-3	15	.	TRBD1	CASSSPGQGGNEQFF	TGTGCAAGCAGCTCCCCGGGACAGGGTGGCAATGAGCAGTTCTTC
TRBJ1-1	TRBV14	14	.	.	CTSSWGGGFAEAFF	TGTACAAGCTCGTGGGGGGGCGGTTTCGCTGAAGCTTTCTTT
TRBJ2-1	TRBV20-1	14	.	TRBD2	CSVTASGAGNEQFF	TGCAGTGTAACGGCTAGCGGGGCTGGGAATGAGCAGTTCTTC
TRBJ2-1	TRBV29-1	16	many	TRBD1	CSVASLRTGTYNEQFF	TGCAGCGTTGCATCGCTGAGGACAGGGACCTACAATGAGCAGTTCTTC
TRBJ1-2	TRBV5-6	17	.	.	CASSSPSVLGSNYGYTF	TGTGCCAGCAGCTCGCCCAGCGTTTTGGGCTCGAACTATGGCTACACCTTC
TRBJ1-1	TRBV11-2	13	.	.	CAGSPVRDTEAFF	TGTGCCGGCAGCCCTGTACGCGACACTGAAGCTTTCTTT
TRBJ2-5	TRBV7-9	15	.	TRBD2	CGSSRRLAGQETQYF	TGTGGCAGCAGCCGGAGACTAGCGGGCCAAGAGACCCAGTACTTC
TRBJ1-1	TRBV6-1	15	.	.	CASSNTTRSDTEAFF	TGTGCCAGCAGTAATACCACAAGATCTGACACTGAAGCTTTCTTT
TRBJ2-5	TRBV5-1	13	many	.	CASAPGVRETQYF	TGCGCCAGCGCCCCGGGAGTAAGAGAGACCCAGTACTTC
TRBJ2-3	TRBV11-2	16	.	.	CTNSTALDPHTDTQYF	TGTACCAACAGCACTGCGCTAGATCCCCACACAGATACGCAGTATTTT
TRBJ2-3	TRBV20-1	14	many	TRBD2	CSGTPSGRADTQYF	TGCAGTGGTACCCCTAGCGGGAGAGCAGATACGCAGTATTTT
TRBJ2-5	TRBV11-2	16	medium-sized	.	CASSLGLQHQGETQYF	TGTGCCAGCAGCTTAGGACTACAGCATCAGGGGGAGACCCAGTACTTC
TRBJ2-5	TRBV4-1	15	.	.	CTSSLGIGTQETQYF	TGCACCAGCAGCCTGGGGATCGGCACCCAAGAGACCCAGTACTTC
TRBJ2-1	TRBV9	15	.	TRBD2	CVSSEEAGGYNERFF	TGTGTCAGCAGCGAGGAGGCGGGGGGTTACAATGAGCGGTTCTTC
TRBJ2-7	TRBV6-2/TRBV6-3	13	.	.	CASSYGQWLGAQF	TGTGCCAGTAGTTACGGGCAGTGGCTGGGGGCCCAATTC
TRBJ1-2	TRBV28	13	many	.	CASSLSITYGYTF	TGTGCCAGCAGTTTGTCAATTACCTATGGCTACACCTTC
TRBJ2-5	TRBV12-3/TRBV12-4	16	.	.	CASSLWGDSAKETQYF	TGCGCCAGCAGTTTATGGGGCGATTCGGCCAAAGAGACCCAGTACTTC
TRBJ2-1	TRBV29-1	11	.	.	CTISSDNEEFF	TGCACCATTTCCTCCGACAATGAGGAGTTCTTC
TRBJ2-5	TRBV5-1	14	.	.	CASSFGTVQEIQYF	TGCGCCAGCAGCTTCGGGACTGTTCAAGAGATCCAGTATTTC
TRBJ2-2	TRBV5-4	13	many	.	CASSYRDTGELFF	TGTGCCAGCAGCTACAGGGACACCGGGGAGCTGTTTTTT
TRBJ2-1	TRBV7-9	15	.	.	CASSLGGYGSIEHFF	TGTGCCAGCAGCTTAGGGGGATACGGGAGCATTGAGCACTTCTTC
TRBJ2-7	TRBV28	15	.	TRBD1	CVSSLIADRAYEQYF	TGTGTCAGCAGTCTGATCGCTGACAGGGCCTACGAACAGTACTTC
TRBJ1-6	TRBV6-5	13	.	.	CAGFGRWNSPLHF	TGTGCCGGCTTCGGGAGGTGGAATTCACCCCTCCACTTT
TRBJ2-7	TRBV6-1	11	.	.	CANSSTYEQYF	TGTGCCAACAGTTCAACCTACGAGCAGTACTTC
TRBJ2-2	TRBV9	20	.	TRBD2	CASSVRLAGGSGSYTGELFF	TGTGCCAGCAGCGTAAGACTAGCGGGAGGCTCTGGGAGTTACACCGGGGAGCTGTTTTTT
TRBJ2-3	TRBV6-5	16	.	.	CPSSYSQTSGTDTQYF	TGTCCCAGCAGTTACTCTCAGACTAGTGGCACAGATACGCAGTATTTT
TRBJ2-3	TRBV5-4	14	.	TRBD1	CASSLGQGVDTLHF	TGTGCCAGCAGCTTGGGACAGGGGGTCGATACGCTGCATTTT
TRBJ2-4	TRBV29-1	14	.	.	CSVEDRWLEDIQYF	TGCAGCGTTGAAGACAGGTGGCTGGAAGACATTCAGTACTTC
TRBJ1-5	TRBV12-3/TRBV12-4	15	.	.	CASSLIQGPGQPQHF	TGTGCCAGCAGTCTGATACAGGGCCCCGGACAGCCCCAGCATTTT
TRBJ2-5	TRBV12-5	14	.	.	CASGTAGKEETHYF	TGTGCTAGTGGGACCGCGGGGAAAGAAGAGACCCACTACTTC
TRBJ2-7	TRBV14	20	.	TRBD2	CASSPAAGTSGRGRACEQYF	TGTGCCAGCAGCCCAGCCGCCGGGACTAGCGGGAGGGGAAGGGCCTGCGAACAGTACTTC
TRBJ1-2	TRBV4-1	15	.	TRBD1	CASSQDPQGDYDYTF	TGCGCCAGCAGTCAAGACCCACAGGGGGACTATGACTACACCTTC
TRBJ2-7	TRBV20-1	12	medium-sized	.	CSARSGSPGVLF	TGCAGTGCTAGAAGCGGCAGTCCTGGGGTTCTTTTC